This passage covers 10 T cell receptor beta chains from one sample sequenced in a study of T cell changes during pregnancy in multiple sclerosis. Measured with immunoSEQ multiplex PCR; TCRdb has only the in-frame clones, and not every one. The sample contains around 65,000 clones, roughly 88% of which appear only once. Sequencing was performed on peripheral blood, taken in the first trimester of pregnancy. The receptors originated from a female donor with multiple sclerosis, enrolled in a pregnancy study.

V and J are TRBV12-5 and TRBJ2-5; possibly TRBD1 for D (6 bases). Trimming pared 3 bases from V and 4 bases from J, leaving 6 bases between. Germline loops: CDR1 LGHNT, CDR2 FRNRAP. The CDR3 extends over 12 amino acids. CDR3 nucleotides: TGTGCTAGTGGTTTAGGGGGAGAGACCCAGTACTTC. It encodes CASGLGGETQYF.

This chain links TRBV6-4 with TRBJ2-2, with 8 bases fitting TRBD1. Trimming removed 6 bases from V and 5 bases from J; junction bases left unmatched: 2. This CDR3 spans 13 amino acids. Germline CDR1 and CDR2: MRHNA and SNTAGT. CDR3 sequence reads: CASRQGETGELFF. The CDR3 DNA reads TGTGCCAGCAGACAGGGGGAAACCGGGGAGCTGTTTTTT.

A single count supports this clone. This chain connects TRBV6-6 to TRBJ2-1; D remains ambiguous. This CDR3 contains 12 residues. Germline V gene lookup returns CDR1 MNHNY and CDR2 SVGAGI (reference sequence). The germline V and J ends were trimmed by 9 bases and 2 bases, with 8 bases remaining between them. As DNA, the CDR3 is TGTGCCAGTCAATCCCCCTACAATGAGCAGTTCTTC. Protein sequence: CASQSPYNEQFF.

The chain is built from TRBV2 and TRBJ2-2, with TRBD2 matching over 8 bases. The CDR3 is 15 residues long. Trimming removed 6 bases from V and 7 bases from J; junction bases left unmatched: 10. The V gene's germline CDR1 is SNHLY and CDR2 FYNNEI. The chain's CDR3 is CASRATSGGGGELFF. The DNA of the CDR3 is TGTGCCAGCAGGGCTACTAGCGGTGGCGGCGGGGAGCTGTTTTTT.

This clone was picked up one time. This chain uses TRBV4-1 with TRBJ2-7; D uncertain. Germline assignment: CDR1 MGHRA and CDR2 YSYEKL. The CDR3 sequence is 13 residues long. The V end was cut by 0 bases, the J end by 9 bases, with 12 bases between. CDR3 in amino acids: CASSQENSTPQYF. CDR3 nucleotides: TGCGCCAGCAGCCAAGAAAATAGTACGCCGCAGTACTTC.

The chain carries TRBV5-1 and TRBJ2-7, with D possibly being TRBD2 (6 bases). This CDR3 spans 13 amino acids. From germline, CDR1 is SGHRS and CDR2 YFSETQ. Trimming took off 2 bases at V and 4 bases at J, with 10 bases between the two ends. CDR3 in amino acids: CASSFRETYEQYF. Written as DNA, the CDR3 is TGCGCCAGCAGCTTCCGGGAGACTTACGAGCAGTACTTC.

The J gene is TRBJ2-6, the V gene TRBV27; 7 bases are shared with TRBD2. Germline V lookup: CDR1 MNHEY, CDR2 SMNVEV (reference sequence). Germline trimming cut 4 bases from V and 1 base from J; bases unmatched to any gene: 7. The CDR3 covers 17 residues. CDR3 sequence reads: CASSSLPGGSGANVLTF. Here the CDR3 DNA reads TGTGCCAGCAGTTCGCTCCCCGGGGGGTCTGGGGCCAACGTCCTGACTTTC.

The chain employs TRBV5-4 and TRBJ2-3, with 16 bases fitting TRBD2. The germline V gene has CDR1 SGHNT and CDR2 YYREEE (reference sequence). This CDR3 spans 18 amino acids. The V segment lost 3 bases and the J segment 4 bases; nucleotides outside the gene matches: 8. Here the CDR3 reads CASSWGLAGGPSADTQYF. The CDR3 DNA reads TGTGCCAGCAGCTGGGGACTAGCGGGAGGGCCTTCTGCAGATACGCAGTATTTT. Based on the CDR3 plus reference TRBV5-4 and TRBJ2-3, the full variable domain is ETGVTQSPTHLIKTRGQQVTLRCSSQSGHNTVSWYQQALGQGPQFIFQYYREEENGRGNFPPRFSGLQFPNYSSELNVNALELDDSALYLCASSWGLAGGPSADTQYFGPGTRLTVL.

This rearrangement joins TRBV19 to TRBJ2-7; tentatively, D is TRBD1 (5 bases). From germline, CDR1 is LNHDA and CDR2 SQIVND (reference sequence). Trimming took 4 bases from V and 6 from J, leaving 10 bases between them. The CDR3 is 12 amino acids. For the CDR3, the DNA is TGTGCCAGTAGTAGGCCAGGGCGCGAGCAGTACTTC. Protein product: CASSRPGREQYF.

This chain uses TRBV5-4 with TRBJ2-7; 8 bases match TRBD2. This CDR3 has 14 amino acids. In germline, CDR1 is SGHNT, CDR2 YYREEE (reference sequence). The V and J ends lost 3 bases and 3 bases, in that order; junction bases with no gene match: 5. CDR3 DNA: TGTGCCAGCAGCTGGAAAAGCGGGAGCTACGAGCAGTACTTC. Protein: CASSWKSGSYEQYF.